The 5 T cell receptor beta chains below come from one sample, sequenced in a study of blood T cell repertoires in COVID-19. Measured with immunoSEQ multiplex PCR; TCRdb has only the in-frame clones, and not every one. The table includes approximately 110,000 clones, approximately 91% detected once. The sample comprised peripheral blood. The receptors derive from a woman in her seventies who had recovered from COVID-19.

As concerns this clone: In the same sample, other DNA sequences code for this CDR3. The rearrangement uses TRBV7-3 and TRBJ1-2, with 8 bases aligning to TRBD1. Germline V gene data show CDR1 as SGHTA and CDR2 as FQGTGA. J lost 8 bases, V lost 0 bases, and 5 bases had no gene match. This CDR3 has 14 residues. The CDR3 DNA is TGTGCCAGCAGCTTAACGTTACAGGGGGAAGGCTACACCTTC. Protein product: CASSLTLQGEGYTF.

This chain joins TRBV29-1 and TRBJ1-4; possibly TRBD1 for D (5 bases). Per germline, CDR1 SQVTM and CDR2 ANQGSEA. The CDR3 sequence is 13 residues long. V lost 4 bases and J lost 7, with 13 bases in between. This CDR3 is CSVVERGGEKLFF. The DNA of the CDR3 is TGCAGCGTTGTAGAGCGGGGGGGTGAAAAACTGTTTTTT.

The chain uses TRBV5-4 and TRBJ1-4; tentatively, D is TRBD1 (6 bases). Germline CDR1 reads SGHNT; CDR2 reads YYREEE (reference sequence). The CDR3 has 13 amino acids. Trimming left V 4 bases short and J 11 bases short, with 15 bases between. As DNA, the CDR3 is TGTGCCAGCAGCCAGGGGAAGGGCCTCAAACTGTTTTTT. The encoded protein is CASSQGKGLKLFF.

The chain links TRBV15 to TRBJ2-6; TRBD2 agrees at 7 bases. J gave up 5 bases and V 3 bases, and 10 bases lay outside the gene matches. From germline, CDR1 is LNHNV and CDR2 YYDKDF (reference sequence). The length of the CDR3 is 17 residues. The CDR3 region is CATSRGTMTLRANVLTF. CDR3 nucleotide sequence: TGTGCCACCAGCAGGGGGACTATGACTCTGAGGGCCAACGTCCTGACTTTC.

The V and J genes are TRBV5-5 and TRBJ1-2; tentatively, D is TRBD1 (6 bases). V was shortened by 3 bases and J by 3 bases, with 15 bases between the two germline ends. Germline V gives CDR1 SGHKS, CDR2 YYEKEE (reference sequence). The CDR3 covers 15 residues. This CDR3 reads CASSSYRVRDYGYTF. The CDR3, as DNA: TGTGCCAGCAGCTCGTACAGGGTGAGGGACTATGGCTACACCTTC.